This T cell receptor beta chain was recovered during a study of T cell responses to AZD1222 COVID-19 vaccine. Sequencing used immunoSEQ multiplex PCR; TCRdb keeps in-frame clones, though not all of them. The listing records about 140,000 clones. The CDR3 covers 15 residues. The germline gives CDR1 LNHDA, CDR2 SQIVND (reference sequence). The ends were cut back, 3 bases at V and 1 base at J, with 10 bases in the middle. This receptor was taken from an adult in good health. The chain employs TRBV19 and TRBJ2-1, with D hard to call. Sequencing used peripheral blood. The CDR3 DNA is TGTGCCAGTAGTATGAAGGGTCTGTCCTACAATGAGCAGTTCTTC. It specifies CASSMKGLSYNEQFF.